This T cell receptor beta chain was observed in a study of blood T cell repertoires in COVID-19. V lost 6 bases, J lost 9 bases, and 12 bases stayed unmatched. The germline V gene has CDR1 ENHRY and CDR2 SYGVKD. The CDR3 is 16 amino acids. Grouping used clinical history reported by participants in a survey and questionnaire. The data were produced by immunoSEQ multiplex PCR, yet TCRdb's version contains in-frame clones alone and is incomplete. There are 250,000 or so clones in the sample; approximately 90% occur only once, and roughly 2.5% lies in the top ten. Sequences were obtained from PBMCs or T cells enriched from blood (not recorded which). This sequence joins TRBV10-3 and TRBJ1-6, with 9 bases fitting TRBD1. The TCR originated in a woman aged 40 to 50 with acute COVID-19. The CDR3 DNA reads TGTGCCATCAGAGGGGACAGGGAACGGATAGGTTCACCCCTCCACTTT. This codes for CAIRGDRERIGSPLHF.